Listed here are 15 T cell receptor beta chains from one sample, sequenced in a study of sequential checkpoint blockade in melanoma. Sequenced by immunoSEQ multiplex PCR; TCRdb stores in-frame clones only, minus some. Of approximately 40,000 clones in the sample, 70% to 90% were seen once. The treatment denotes: randomized to nivolumab then ipilimumab (arm A) or the reverse (arm B). Sequenced material: CD8+ T cells sorted from blood (inferred from file names), taken from a patient given nivolumab and ipilimumab in sequence. Every receptor here comes from a human donor with melanoma.

The rearrangement joins TRBV28 to TRBJ2-7; D may be TRBD1 (6 bases). The length of the CDR3 is 13 residues. Trimming cost V 6 bases and J 2 bases, with 11 bases left between them. The germline CDR1 and CDR2 sequences are MDHEN and SYDVKM. The CDR3 reads CASSLTGTYEQYF. The CDR3, as DNA: TGTGCCAGCAGCCTTACAGGGACCTACGAGCAGTACTTC. The entire variable domain, with the rest obtained from reference TRBV28 and TRBJ2-7, is as follows: DVKVTQSSRYLVKRTGEKVFLECVQDMDHENMFWYRQDPGLGLRLIYFSYDVKMKEKGDIPEGYSVSREKKERFSLILESASTNQTSMYLCASSLTGTYEQYFGPGTRLTVT.

Details on this clone: Other DNA sequences in this sample translate to the same CDR3. The CDR3 DNA reads as TGTGCCAGCAGCTTGGGGACAGGGGGCGTCTATGGCTACACCTTC. Its translation: CASSLGTGGVYGYTF. V gene TRBV7-6 combines with J gene TRBJ1-2; 12 bases map to TRBD1. J was trimmed by 4 bases and V by 3 bases; bases with no gene match: 3. CDR3 length equals 15 residues. Per germline, CDR1 SGHVS and CDR2 FNYEAQ.

Here the CDR3 reads CASSRRRVLFVPPYEQYF. CDR3 bases: TGTGCCAGCAGCCGCCGTCGGGTTTTGTTCGTGCCCCCCTACGAGCAGTACTTC. This chain uses TRBV7-6 with TRBJ2-7, with D hard to call. The V end lost 5 bases, the J end lost 2 bases, and 25 bases lay between the germline ends. CDR3 length: 18 amino acids. The germline V gene has CDR1 SGHVS and CDR2 FNYEAQ.

This clone was seen a single time. The rearrangement links TRBV7-3 to TRBJ2-1; TRBD2 might be the D (6 bases). V dropped 6 bases and J dropped 6 bases, with 18 bases sitting between them. This CDR3 has 15 amino acids. Germline V CDR1 and CDR2: SGHTA, FQGTGA. DNA for the CDR3: TGTGCCAGCAGTAGCGGAAGCGGACTCGGCAATGAGCAGTTCTTC. It encodes CASSSGSGLGNEQFF.

The chain couples TRBV25-1 to TRBJ2-1; a weak D match, TRBD1 (6 bases). The CDR3 spans 15 residues. CDR1 is MGHDK and CDR2 is SYGVNS in the germline V gene. Trimming removed 2 bases from V and 8 bases from J, with 16 bases in between. Here the CDR3 reads CASSEPAFKGDEQFF. The CDR3 nucleotides are TGTGCCAGCAGTGAACCCGCCTTTAAGGGGGATGAGCAGTTCTTC.

V and J are TRBV14 and TRBJ2-7; D is unresolved. The germline V gene encodes CDR1 SGHDN and CDR2 FVKESK. This CDR3 comprises 19 residues. Trimming pared 1 base from V and 5 bases from J, leaving 27 bases between. The CDR3: CASSQGPASSVPRIDEQYF. The DNA for the CDR3 is TGTGCCAGCAGCCAAGGTCCCGCTAGTTCAGTACCAAGGATTGACGAGCAGTACTTC. Variable domain in full (rest from reference TRBV14 and TRBJ2-7): EAGVTQFPSHSVIEKGQTVTLRCDPISGHDNLYWYRRVMGKEIKFLLHFVKESKQDESGMPNNRFLAERTGGTYSTLKVQPAELEDSGVYFCASSQGPASSVPRIDEQYFGPGTRLTVT.

The chain uses TRBV29-1 and TRBJ2-1, with 7 bases fitting TRBD2. Germline CDR1 reads SQVTM; CDR2 reads ANQGSEA. The CDR3 has 15 residues. V gave up 6 bases and J gave up 0 bases; unmatched junction bases: 8. The CDR3 loop reads CSVAARGSSYNEQFF. In DNA form, the CDR3 reads TGCAGCGTCGCAGCCCGCGGGAGCTCCTACAATGAGCAGTTCTTC.

V gene TRBV29-1 combines with J gene TRBJ2-1; D is uncertain. This CDR3 is built from 10 residues. Germline CDR1 reads SQVTM; CDR2 reads ANQGSEA. The V gene lost 7 bases and the J gene lost 8 bases, with 9 bases spanning the gap. The CDR3: CSGAGYEQFF. Here the CDR3 DNA reads TGCAGCGGGGCTGGCTATGAGCAGTTCTTC.

V usage is TRBV7-2 and J usage is TRBJ1-2, with TRBD1 matching over 10 bases. With 5 bases clipped from V and 3 bases from J, the junction kept 3 bases outside the gene matches. Germline CDR1 is SGHTA and CDR2 is FQGNSA. This CDR3 has 14 amino acids. CDR3 loop: CASSPGQGYYGYTF. CDR3 DNA sequence: TGTGCCAGCAGCCCGGGACAGGGGTACTATGGCTACACCTTC.

The genes are TRBV5-6 and TRBJ2-1, with D possibly being TRBD2 (7 bases). CDR1 and CDR2 (germline): SGHDT, YYEEEE. The CDR3 has 16 amino acids. V was trimmed by 2 bases and J by 6 bases, leaving 18 bases between them. The CDR3 DNA follows: TGTGCCAGCAGCTTAGGATGGGGGCCGGGGGGCAATGAGCAGTTCTTC. Protein: CASSLGWGPGGNEQFF. Full variable domain (remainder filled in from reference TRBV5-6 and TRBJ2-1): DAGVTQSPTHLIKTRGQQVTLRCSPKSGHDTVSWYQQALGQGPQFIFQYYEEEERQRGNFPDRFSGHQFPNYSSELNVNALLLGDSALYLCASSLGWGPGGNEQFFGPGTRLTVL.

The gene calls are TRBV18 and TRBJ2-2; 12 positions match TRBD2. V gave up 4 bases and J gave up 1 base; unmatched junction bases: 16. The CDR3 consists of 21 residues. Germline values: CDR1 KGHSH, CDR2 LQKENI. The CDR3 nucleotides read TGTGCCAGCTCACGCACTACCACAGGACTAGCGGGAAAAGGGAACACCGGGGAGCTGTTTTTT. Amino acids: CASSRTTTGLAGKGNTGELFF.

This clone came up a few times. The chain uses TRBV28 and TRBJ1-2, with TRBD1 identical over 7 bases. Germline V gives CDR1 MDHEN, CDR2 SYDVKM. The CDR3 runs to 13 residues. The ends lost 6 bases at V and 5 bases at J; junction bases unmatched: 6. The CDR3 DNA reads as TGTGCCAGCAGAACGGGACAGACTTATGGCTACACCTTC. This sequence encodes CASRTGQTYGYTF.

The chain couples TRBV7-3 to TRBJ2-7, with 9 bases aligning to TRBD2. V was clipped by 4 bases and J by 0 bases; unmatched bases: 4. The CDR3 is made up of 15 amino acids. Germline loops: CDR1 SGHTA, CDR2 FQGTGA. The CDR3 DNA reads TGTGCCAGCAGCTCGCGGACTAGCGCCTCCTACGAGCAGTACTTC. Its translation is CASSSRTSASYEQYF.

The V and J genes are TRBV13 and TRBJ2-6; 10 nucleotides match TRBD2. The germline V gene has CDR1 PRHDT and CDR2 FYEKMQ (reference sequence). CDR3 length: 18 amino acids. Germline trimming cut 6 bases from V and 0 bases from J; bases unmatched to any gene: 8. CDR3 sequence reads: CASSFSEREGSGANVLTF. CDR3 DNA sequence: TGTGCCAGCAGTTTTTCCGAGCGGGAGGGCTCTGGGGCCAACGTCCTGACTTTC.

J is TRBJ1-5 and V is TRBV2, with D uncertain. Trimming pared 7 bases from V and 4 bases from J, leaving 17 bases between. Germline assignment: CDR1 SNHLY and CDR2 FYNNEI. This CDR3 has 15 amino acids. The CDR3 reads CASTTPRRLNQPQHF. CDR3 DNA: TGTGCCAGCACTACGCCACGGAGATTGAATCAGCCCCAGCATTTT.